This TCR beta chain originates from a study of T-cell memory formation after mild COVID-19. Study background: In these data, TCR clusters were largely donor specific. Study outcomes and limitations: Clones that contracted from day 15 to 85 were balanced CD4/CD8, while later expanders leaned CD4+. Nothing showed for sure that second-wave clones peaking on day 37 were SARS-CoV-2 specific. Certain responding clones were present in pre-infection memory, suggesting participation of cross-reactive memory.

On this clonotype itself: Its antigen is undetermined.

Each CDR3 protein gets one entry after TCRdb re-called the 5' RACE reads with MiXCR. The table lists approximately 270,000 distinct CDR3 sequences, 16% of them singletons, with roughly 24% in the top ten. V shed 2 bases, J shed 3 bases, and the junction held 14 bases outside the gene matches. Germline values: CDR1 ENHRY, CDR2 SYGVKD. The CDR3 runs to 18 residues. The V gene is TRBV10-3, the J gene TRBJ1-2; TRBD1 aligns across 8 bases. The origin of this receptor is a man between 18 and 29 years old who had mild COVID-19 (a few samples of this study predate the infection). Cell type and time point are not known. The sample comprised PBMCs or a T cell subset sorted from them (not recorded which). The CDR3 DNA reads TGTGCCATCAGTGAGGATATATACCCTGACAGGGGCCACTATGGCTACACCTTC. It is translated as CAISEDIYPDRGHYGYTF.